Presented here are 18 T cell receptor beta chains from one specimen sequenced in a study of T-cell reconstitution after alpha-beta-depleted transplantation in children. Construction of the TCRbeta library involved unique molecular identifiers. TCRdb reprocessed the PCR reads with MiXCR, giving one entry per CDR3 protein. The repertoire consists of some 600,000 distinct CDR3 sequences, with roughly 17% occurring once and the leading ten covering about 1.1%. The sample consisted of PBMCs from the stem cell graft donor, taken from the stem cell graft. These receptors originate from a human donor who donated a stem cell graft to a child with acute myeloid leukemia.

This clonotype was observed at least ten times. The V and J genes are TRBV12-3 or TRBV12-4 and TRBJ1-1, with 9 bases aligning to TRBD1. CDR3 length equals 15 residues. V shed 4 bases and J 4 bases; nucleotides not matched to a gene: 7. The CDR3 DNA is TGTGCCAGCAGTTCCACAGGGGGCGGTTTCACTGAAGCTTTCTTT. Encoded protein: CASSSTGGGFTEAFF.

This clonotype was counted many times. This chain uses TRBV20-1 with TRBJ2-5, with 7 nucleotides matching TRBD1. Germline trimming cut 4 bases from V and 2 bases from J; bases unmatched to any gene: 7. Germline CDR1 and CDR2: DFQATT and SNEGSKA (reference sequence). This CDR3 has 14 residues. The CDR3 DNA follows: TGCAGTGCTACGGAAGGGACAGAACAAGAGACCCAGTACTTC. It codes for CSATEGTEQETQYF.

This clonotype occurred a few times. J is TRBJ2-2 and V is TRBV24-1; D is uncertain. From germline, CDR1 is KGHDR and CDR2 SFDVKD. V was trimmed by 1 base and J by 4 bases, leaving 9 bases between them. The CDR3 contains 15 residues. In DNA, the CDR3 is TGTGCCACCAGTGATTTTGGCCCCAGCACCGGGGAGCTGTTTTTT. Translating gives CATSDFGPSTGELFF.

This clonotype came up a few times. V usage is TRBV11-2 and J usage is TRBJ1-1; D possibly corresponds to TRBD1 (6 bases). Per germline, CDR1 SGHAT and CDR2 FQNNGV. V was trimmed by 4 bases and J by 0 bases, leaving 12 bases between them. The CDR3 runs to 15 residues. CDR3 sequence (DNA): TGTGCCAGCAGCTCTGGGGGGGCGATGAACACTGAAGCTTTCTTT. Translating gives CASSSGGAMNTEAFF.

At least ten counts were recorded for this clonotype. The J gene is TRBJ2-3, the V gene TRBV20-1; 11 bases align to TRBD1. The CDR3 contains 14 residues. Per germline, CDR1 DFQATT and CDR2 SNEGSKA (reference sequence). V gave up 5 bases and J gave up 6 bases; unmatched junction bases: 7. Here the CDR3 reads CSAGDRGIKDTQYF. CDR3 coding DNA: TGCAGTGCTGGGGACAGGGGGATTAAGGATACGCAGTATTTT.

This clonotype was seen many times. The genes are TRBV12-3 or TRBV12-4 and TRBJ1-2, with D tentatively TRBD1 (6 bases). The CDR3 has 14 residues. Trimming shortened V by 5 bases and J by 4 bases, and 14 bases separated the two germline ends. The CDR3 sequence: CASSAPGDFYGYTF. In nucleotides, the CDR3 is TGTGCCAGCAGTGCCCCAGGGGATTTCTATGGCTACACCTTC.

This clonotype was observed at least ten times. V and J are TRBV12-3 or TRBV12-4 and TRBJ2-1; D might be TRBD2 (6 bases). With 4 bases removed from V and 8 bases from J, the gap between germline ends came to 9 bases. The CDR3 consists of 12 residues. The CDR3 is CASSSRGYEQFF. The CDR3 DNA sequence: TGTGCCAGCAGTTCTCGGGGGTATGAGCAGTTCTTC.

CDR3 sequence: CASSSLKRGRYNEQFF. As DNA, the CDR3 is TGTGCCAGCAGTTCCCTCAAGCGGGGGCGGTACAATGAGCAGTTCTTC. The V and J genes are TRBV12-3 or TRBV12-4 and TRBJ2-1; the match to TRBD2 covers 8 bases. J gave up 4 bases and V 4 bases, and 9 bases lay outside the gene matches. The CDR3 runs to 16 residues.

Turning to this clonotype: Being one base from a much bigger clone, this may be a read error. V gene TRBV6-6 combines with J gene TRBJ2-1; no reliable D call. V lost 5 bases and J lost 8, with 4 bases in between. Germline V gene sequence: CDR1 MNHNY, CDR2 SVGAGI (reference sequence). The CDR3 covers 10 residues. This chain's CDR3 is CASSNDEQFF. CDR3 coding DNA: TGTGCCAGCAGTAACGATGAGCAGTTCTTC.

Ten or more counts support this clonotype. This rearrangement joins TRBV10-2 to TRBJ2-6, with D perhaps matching TRBD2 (6 bases). Germline CDR1 and CDR2: WSHSY and SAAADI. V lost 8 bases to trimming and J lost 0 bases, with 14 bases between them. The CDR3 runs 16 residues. In DNA, the CDR3 is TGCGCCAGCCTCGGGAGACCGTCCTCTGGGGCCAACGTCCTGACTTTC. Translating gives CASLGRPSSGANVLTF.

This clonotype was found a few times. The chain combines TRBV7-2 with TRBJ1-5, with no clear D. Germline V lookup: CDR1 SGHTA, CDR2 FQGNSA. The V end was cut by 6 bases, the J end by 0 bases, with 12 bases between. The CDR3 is 15 residues long. CDR3: CASRESTYSNQPQHF. CDR3 DNA: TGTGCCAGCAGGGAGTCTACTTATAGCAATCAGCCCCAGCATTTT.

This clonotype came up many times. The chain employs TRBV12-3 or TRBV12-4 and TRBJ2-7; TRBD1 agrees at 7 bases. Trimming cost V 4 bases and J 3 bases; bases outside gene matches: 0. The CDR3 is 12 residues long. The CDR3 region is CASSYRGYEQYF. Here the CDR3 DNA reads TGTGCCAGCAGTTACAGGGGCTACGAGCAGTACTTC.

With respect to this clonotype: This sequence may be a read error, since a much larger clone differs from it by one base. V usage is TRBV29-1 and J usage is TRBJ1-2, with D hard to call. The V end was cut by 8 bases, the J end by 2 bases, with 9 bases between. Germline V gene lookup returns CDR1 SQVTM and CDR2 ANQGSEA. The CDR3 has 11 amino acids. The CDR3 sequence is CSTEANYGYTF. DNA for the CDR3: TGCAGCACAGAGGCGAACTATGGCTACACCTTC.

This clonotype was detected many times. The gene calls are TRBV29-1 and TRBJ2-7; tentatively, D is TRBD1 (5 bases). The V gene's germline CDR1 is SQVTM and CDR2 ANQGSEA. V gave up 6 bases and J gave up 4 bases, with 16 bases separating them. The CDR3 contains 13 residues. CDR3 protein: CSVDLLTAYEQYV. Here the CDR3 DNA reads TGCAGCGTCGACCTTTTGACAGCATACGAGCAGTACGTC.

The chain couples TRBV5-1 to TRBJ2-2; D uncertain. Between the trimmed V and J ends, which lost 3 bases and 4 bases, there was a span of 10 bases. The V gene's germline CDR1 is SGHRS and CDR2 YFSETQ. This CDR3 region has 14 residues. CDR3 DNA: TGCGCCAGCAGCTCCGGATCCGCCACCGGGGAGCTGTTTTTT. This translates into CASSSGSATGELFF.

This clonotype was seen only a few times. This chain links TRBV7-9 with TRBJ2-2, with 8 nucleotides matching TRBD2. V lost 8 bases and J lost 0; bases outside the gene matches: 8. CDR1 is SEHNR and CDR2 is FQNEAQ in the germline V gene (reference sequence). CDR3 length: 16 amino acids. The CDR3 loop is CASRTSQLANTGELFF. DNA for the CDR3: TGTGCCAGCCGGACTAGCCAACTAGCGAACACCGGGGAGCTGTTTTTT.

The gene calls are TRBV13 and TRBJ1-1, with TRBD1 matching 9 bases. With V trimmed by 6 bases and J by 0 bases, 8 bases remained unmatched. CDR3 length equals 16 residues. Germline CDR1 and CDR2: PRHDT and FYEKMQ (reference sequence). CDR3 in amino acids: CASSSGTGLMNTEAFF. The DNA of the CDR3 is TGTGCCAGCAGTTCCGGGACAGGGTTGATGAACACTGAAGCTTTCTTT.

This clonotype showed up many times. V is TRBV20-1 and J is TRBJ1-5; D is ambiguous. Germline V gene lookup returns CDR1 DFQATT and CDR2 SNEGSKA (reference sequence). CDR3 length equals 14 residues. V shed 0 bases and J shed 6 bases, with 12 bases lying between them. The CDR3 DNA sequence: TGCAGTGCTAGAGATCGATCTCGGGTTCAGCCCCAGCATTTT. It codes for CSARDRSRVQPQHF.